Presented here are 4 T cell receptor beta chains from one specimen sequenced in a study of T cells after somatic rescue of genetic block. Profiling relied on immunoSEQ multiplex PCR, and the TCRdb table lists in-frame clones only, not all of them. This sample has about 15,000 clones, with approximately 70% found just once. Sequences were obtained from peripheral blood mononuclear cells (PBMCs). Receptors were obtained from a man aged 18-30 years.

This clone was seen only once. This chain joins TRBV18 and TRBJ1-4; D is unclear. Per germline, CDR1 KGHSH and CDR2 LQKENI. This CDR3 has 17 residues. Trimming pared 1 base from V and 0 bases from J, leaving 12 bases between. The CDR3, as DNA: TGTGCCAGCTCACCACGTTCTCCGCGTGCAACTAATGAAAAACTGTTTTTT. Its translation: CASSPRSPRATNEKLFF.

The chain links TRBV7-9 to TRBJ2-5; TRBD2 aligns across 8 bases. The V gene end was trimmed by 5 bases and the J gene end by 2 bases; junction bases not matched to a gene: 10. Germline V lookup: CDR1 SEHNR, CDR2 FQNEAQ (reference sequence). This CDR3 is 16 amino acids long. The CDR3 region has the DNA TGTGCCAGCAGCCCGGGTGCGGGGGGCCATCAAGAGACCCAGTACTTC. Translating it yields CASSPGAGGHQETQYF.

This clone turned up a few times. V usage is TRBV11-1 and J usage is TRBJ1-1; a weak D match, TRBD1 (5 bases). V lost 2 bases and J 2 bases, leaving 6 bases between the germline ends. CDR3 length: 13 amino acids. The germline CDR1 and CDR2 sequences are SGHAT and FQDESV (reference sequence). The CDR3 DNA reads as TGTGCCAGCAGCTTAACAGGTAACACTGAAGCTTTCTTT. Residues: CASSLTGNTEAFF.

The chain has TRBV11-2 and TRBJ2-7; D is unclear. V lost 8 bases to trimming and J lost 5 bases, with 10 bases between them. This CDR3 is 11 amino acids long. Germline CDR1 reads SGHAT; CDR2 reads FQNNGV. The CDR3 DNA sequence: TGTGCCAGCCGAACGATCCACGAGCAGTACTTC. Translated, it gives CASRTIHEQYF.